This T cell receptor beta chain emerged from a study of T cell responses to AZD1222 COVID-19 vaccine. This clone has only a few counts. Its antigen is unknown. General observations from the study: Baseline antibody screening turned up just a handful of seropositive AZD1222 recipients. White British ancestry dominated among donors, who included more females, and clonal diversity was possibly underestimated. Vaccination with two AZD1222 doses was followed by a rise in Spike-specific TCR breadth and depth.

Libraries were prepared by immunoSEQ multiplex PCR; TCRdb keeps only in-frame clonotypes and omits some of them. The sample shows some 120,000 clones, approximately 92% of them seen only once. The V gene's germline CDR1 is MNHNS and CDR2 SASEGT. The CDR3 runs to 14 residues. The V end lost 2 bases, the J end lost 6 bases, and 11 bases lay between the germline ends. The sequences come from peripheral blood, collected 28 days after the second AZD1222 dose. This receptor was identified in an adult who received the AZD1222 COVID-19 vaccine. The genes are TRBV6-1 and TRBJ1-5; D is unresolved. The CDR3 DNA follows: TGTGCCAGCAGTGAATGGGGAGAAGGTCAGCCCCAGCATTTT. Translated: CASSEWGEGQPQHF.